The rows below give T cell receptor beta chains drawn from one sample of a study of cytomegalovirus exposure and HLA in healthy donors. Using immunoSEQ multiplex PCR, the repertoire was profiled, and TCRdb retains in-frame clones only, with some absent. The sample yields 150,000 or so clones, roughly 85% seen once. Material: PBMCs. The receptors originated from a man in his forties in good health and CMV-seropositive. CDR3s include the opening cysteine and the closing phenylalanine or tryptophan. The D gene is left open where the match is weak. The listing skips clone size in some rows; elsewhere it reads once, few, many or a size class.

TRBJ2-5 few TRBV5-4 TRBD1 TGTGCCAGCAGCGGGGGACAGGGGAGATGGGAGACCCAGTACTTC CASSGGQGRWETQYF
TRBJ1-1 . TRBV27 . TGTGCCAGCTCCGAGTCCGTATTCACTGAAGCTTTCTTT CASSESVFTEAFF
TRBJ1-2 few TRBV5-4 TRBD1 TGTGCCAGCAGCAACGTGGACAGGGCGGACGGCTACACCTTC CASSNVDRADGYTF
TRBJ1-4 . TRBV18 . TGTGCCAGCTCACCAGCCGGGAATAATGAAAAACTGTTTTTT CASSPAGNNEKLFF
TRBJ2-7 few TRBV29-1 . TGCAGCTTCCACCAGTACAGAGACAGGTACGAGCAGTACTTC CSFHQYRDRYEQYF
TRBJ1-5 . TRBV14 . TGTGCCAGCAGCCAGGGGGCTTGGGGTCAGCCCCAGCATTTT CASSQGAWGQPQHF
TRBJ2-5 . TRBV11-2 TRBD2 TGTGCCAGCAGCCAGGGAGGGGAGGCATGGTTGGAGACCCAGTACTTC CASSQGGEAWLETQYF
TRBJ1-1 . TRBV5-1 . TGCGCCAGCAGAGGAGGAACCCCTTTTATGAACACTGAAGCTTTCTTT CASRGGTPFMNTEAFF
TRBJ1-1 . TRBV5-1 . TGCGCCAGCAGCTTGGGGGCAGGGTTGCACACTGAAGCTTTCTTT CASSLGAGLHTEAFF
TRBJ2-1 . TRBV10-1 TRBD2 TGCGCCAGCAGTGGGTCGGCGGGAGCGAAGTACAATGAGCAGTTCTTC CASSGSAGAKYNEQFF
TRBJ2-1 few TRBV27 TRBD2 TGTGCCAGCAGTGGAGGGGGACTAGCGGGGAGGGGCCTCTACTACAATGAGCAGTTCTTC CASSGGGLAGRGLYYNEQFF
TRBJ2-3 once TRBV7-7 TRBD2 TGTGCCAGCAGCTTAGGGGGGACTAGCGGGGATACGCAGTATTTT CASSLGGTSGDTQYF
TRBJ1-3 . TRBV5-4 TRBD1 TGTGCCAGCAGCTGGACAGGGGGCGGTGGAAACACCATATATTTT CASSWTGGGGNTIYF
TRBJ2-3 . TRBV14 . TGTGCCAGCAGCGACAGGAGCCGCACAGATACGCAGTATTTT CASSDRSRTDTQYF
TRBJ2-7 . TRBV7-9 . TGTGCTAGCGGACAACCCGCCTACGAGCAGTACTTC CASGQPAYEQYF
TRBJ1-5 . TRBV6-1 . TGTGCCTCCTCAATCGGGACAAATAGCAATCAGCCCCAGCATTTT CASSIGTNSNQPQHF
TRBJ2-3 . TRBV2 . TGTGCCAGCAGCCTCTACGCTAGCACAGATACGCAGTATTTT CASSLYASTDTQYF
TRBJ1-1 . TRBV2 . TGTGCCAGCAGTCGAGCACGGAACACTGAAGCTTTCTTT CASSRARNTEAFF
TRBJ1-1 . TRBV7-2 . TGTGCCAGCAGCAAACAACCGGGACTCACCACTGAAGCTTTCTTT CASSKQPGLTTEAFF
TRBJ1-5 . TRBV19 TRBD1 TGTGCCAGTAGTACCCCCCGACAGGGGAATCAGCCCCAGCATTTT CASSTPRQGNQPQHF
TRBJ2-5 once TRBV6-5 TRBD1 TGTGCCGCCAGAAAACTGACAGGGGTCAACGAACAGTACTTC CAARKLTGVNEQYF
TRBJ2-5 few TRBV11-3 TRBD2 TGTGCCAGCAGCTTTGGGACTAGCGGGAGTATTAGGCAGTACTTC CASSFGTSGSIRQYF
TRBJ1-4 . TRBV6-5 TRBD1 TGTGCCAGCAGCCGAGAGGGCAGGGGGCGCGAAAAACTGTTTTTT CASSREGRGREKLFF
TRBJ2-5 . TRBV18 TRBD1 TGTGCCAGCTCACGGACAGGCATACAAGAGACCCAGTACTTC CASSRTGIQETQYF
TRBJ2-6 . TRBV2 TRBD1 TGTGCCAGCAGTCCGGGACAGAGCTCTGGGGCCAACGTCCTGACTTTC CASSPGQSSGANVLTF
TRBJ1-2 . TRBV7-9 . TGTGCCAGCAGCCCCGGTGTGAACTATGGCTACACCTTC CASSPGVNYGYTF
TRBJ2-1 . TRBV5-1 TRBD1 TGCGCCAGCAGCTTGGCAGGGGGCGACTCCTACAATGAGCAGTTCTTC CASSLAGGDSYNEQFF
TRBJ1-5 . TRBV28 TRBD1 TGTGCCAGCAGTTTCTCCCGGACAGGGGCGGTGCATTTT CASSFSRTGAVHF
TRBJ2-3 . TRBV7-3 . TGTGCCAGCAGGGAGAGACCCGGGAATCCAGATACGCAGTATTTT CASRERPGNPDTQYF
TRBJ2-5 . TRBV30 . TGTGCCTGGAGTCAGTCGGGCGCGGGGGAGACCCAGTACTTC CAWSQSGAGETQYF
TRBJ2-1 . TRBV6-5 TRBD1 TGTGCCAGCACCGGGACAGAGGGCAATGAGCAGTTCTTC CASTGTEGNEQFF
TRBJ1-1 . TRBV5-4 . TGTGCCAGCAGCTTGGGGCAAGACACTGAAGCTTTCTTT CASSLGQDTEAFF
TRBJ2-7 once TRBV5-1 . TGCGCCAGCAGCCCCGGGTCGAGCTCCTACGAGCAGTACTTC CASSPGSSSYEQYF
TRBJ1-2 . TRBV2 . TGTGCCAGCAGCGTAATCACAGGGTCTGGCTACACCTTC CASSVITGSGYTF
TRBJ2-7 . TRBV7-9 . TGTGCCAGCAGCCACGCGGGCGGTGAGCAGTACTTC CASSHAGGEQYF
TRBJ2-2 . TRBV9 TRBD1 TGTGCCAGCAGCGCCGGGACAGCGAACACCGGGGAGCTGTTTTTT CASSAGTANTGELFF
TRBJ2-3 . TRBV19 . TGTGCCAGTAGGCCCCGCAGGGGCGAGACAGATACGCAGTATTTT CASRPRRGETDTQYF
TRBJ2-7 few TRBV5-4 . TGTGCCAGCAGCCTCGGCTCCTCTCAGGGCTACGAGCAGTACTTC CASSLGSSQGYEQYF
TRBJ1-1 . TRBV12-5 TRBD1 TGTGCTAGTGGCGCCGAGACCAGGACAGGGAGGGCTTTCTTT CASGAETRTGRAFF
TRBJ2-1 . TRBV5-1 . TGCGCCAGCAGCTCGAGGGTAAGCTCCTACAATGAGCAGTTCTTC CASSSRVSSYNEQFF
TRBJ2-1 . TRBV5-1 TRBD1 TGCGCCAGCAGCGCCAGGACAGGGAACAATGAGCAGTTCTTC CASSARTGNNEQFF
TRBJ2-5 . TRBV30 TRBD2 TGTGCCTGGCAGTTCACTAGCGGGAAGGAGACCCAGTACTTC CAWQFTSGKETQYF
TRBJ2-7 few TRBV9 TRBD1 TGTGCCAGCAGCGTAGACGGGACAGGTGACTACGAGCAGTACTTC CASSVDGTGDYEQYF
TRBJ2-7 . TRBV18 . TGTGCCAGCTCACCGGGCCCGAGCGAGCAGTACTTC CASSPGPSEQYF
TRBJ1-2 . TRBV6-1 . TGTGCCAGCAGTGAAGCTCCACAGATGAACTATGGCTACACCTTC CASSEAPQMNYGYTF
TRBJ2-5 . TRBV7-8 . TGTGCCAGCAGCCTCCAGGCAGGGATGTTCCCAGAGACCCAGTACTTC CASSLQAGMFPETQYF
TRBJ2-2 . TRBV11-3 . TGTGCCAGCAGCTCCCCAACCCCGAAATGGACAGTCATTAACACCGGGGAGCTGTTTTTT CASSSPTPKWTVINTGELFF
TRBJ2-1 . TRBV28 . TGTGCCAGCAGCCTCGCGGGTATTCCTACCTACAATGAGCAGTTCTTC CASSLAGIPTYNEQFF
TRBJ2-1 . TRBV7-2 TRBD2 TGTGCCAGCAGCTTACTAGCGGGAGGTTATAACAATGAGCAGTTCTTC CASSLLAGGYNNEQFF
TRBJ2-1 once TRBV6-5 . TGTGCCAGCAGTTACTCCGCGGGAAGCTCCTACAATGAGCAGTTCTTC CASSYSAGSSYNEQFF
TRBJ1-1 . TRBV4-2 . TGTGCCAGCAGCCAAGATCCCCAGTTGAACACTGAAGCTTTCTTT CASSQDPQLNTEAFF
TRBJ2-3 few TRBV6-5 . TGTGCCAGCAGTTTAGGGGGGAGGGTTACAGATACGCAGTATTTT CASSLGGRVTDTQYF
TRBJ2-7 few TRBV27 TRBD2 TGTGCCAGCAGTTCCCGAGGAGCGGGAGAAGCCGAGCAGTACTTC CASSSRGAGEAEQYF
TRBJ1-4 few TRBV5-6 TRBD1 TGTGCCAGCAGCCCTACCGGGACAGGGTACGAAAAACTGTTTTTT CASSPTGTGYEKLFF
TRBJ1-5 . TRBV18 . TGTGCCAGCTCACCGGGCAGCTCCTATAGCAATCAGCCCCAGCATTTT CASSPGSSYSNQPQHF
TRBJ1-6 . TRBV5-6 . TGTGCCAGCAGCTCGCAGGGGATGACCTATAATTCACCCCTCCACTTT CASSSQGMTYNSPLHF
TRBJ2-7 . TRBV5-1 TRBD2 TGCGCCAGCAGCCCGGGACTAGCGGGAGGGTTCCCCCACGAGCAGTACTTC CASSPGLAGGFPHEQYF